These T cell receptor beta chains were read from a single sample in a study of beta chain features in type 1 diabetes. The method was immunoSEQ multiplex PCR; TCRdb's version includes in-frame clones alone and lacks a portion of them. There are approximately 50,000 clones in the sample; 35% to 50% occur only once, and approximately 1.4% lies in the top ten. Sequencing input: Tregs from blood. The receptors shown here come from a man aged 25 to 40 with type 1 diabetes. The CDR3 runs from the conserved cysteine through the conserved F or W. Fields, in order: clone size, CDR3 length, D gene, V gene, J gene, CDR3 protein, CDR3 DNA. D genes are given only for firm matches. Size tells how often a clone was seen (once, few, many) or the class of an expanded clone, and some rows leave it out.

NA,17,NA,TRBV28,TRBJ1-6,CASSSMGGAVYNSPLHF,TGTGCCAGCAGTTCAATGGGGGGAGCCGTCTATAATTCACCCCTCCACTTT
NA,11,NA,TRBV20-1,TRBJ2-3,CSAGLTDTQYF,TGCAGTGCTGGACTCACAGATACGCAGTATTTT
NA,15,TRBD2,TRBV11-2,TRBJ2-7,CASTLPGTSGYEQYF,TGTGCCAGCACCCTTCCCGGGACTAGCGGCTACGAGCAGTACTTC
NA,18,TRBD2,TRBV9,TRBJ2-6,CASSPGGRRLAGANVLTF,TGTGCCAGCAGCCCGGGGGGACGGCGGTTGGCTGGGGCCAACGTCCTGACTTTC
NA,14,NA,TRBV5-1,TRBJ1-4,CASSKEQLNEKLFF,TGCGCCAGCAGCAAAGAACAGTTAAATGAAAAACTGTTTTTT
NA,13,TRBD2,TRBV7-7,TRBJ2-7,CASSLSGSGEQYF,TGTGCTAGCAGCTTAAGCGGGAGCGGCGAGCAGTACTTC
few,13,NA,TRBV6-5,TRBJ1-1,CASIRNMNTEAFF,TGTGCCAGCATCAGGAACATGAACACTGAAGCTTTCTTT
NA,13,TRBD2,TRBV11-3,TRBJ2-2,CASSRGGAGELFF,TGTGCCAGCAGTCGGGGAGGGGCCGGGGAGCTGTTTTTT
few,11,NA,TRBV20-1,TRBJ2-3,CSAARGDTQYF,TGCAGTGCAGCTAGGGGGGATACGCAGTATTTT
few,15,TRBD1,TRBV6-5,TRBJ2-7,CASSYSSGTGGALYF,TGTGCCAGCAGTTACTCGAGTGGCACAGGGGGCGCGTTATACTTC
few,16,NA,TRBV15,TRBJ2-5,CATSSGTSESGETQYF,TGTGCCACCAGCAGTGGTACCAGCGAGAGCGGGGAGACCCAGTACTTC